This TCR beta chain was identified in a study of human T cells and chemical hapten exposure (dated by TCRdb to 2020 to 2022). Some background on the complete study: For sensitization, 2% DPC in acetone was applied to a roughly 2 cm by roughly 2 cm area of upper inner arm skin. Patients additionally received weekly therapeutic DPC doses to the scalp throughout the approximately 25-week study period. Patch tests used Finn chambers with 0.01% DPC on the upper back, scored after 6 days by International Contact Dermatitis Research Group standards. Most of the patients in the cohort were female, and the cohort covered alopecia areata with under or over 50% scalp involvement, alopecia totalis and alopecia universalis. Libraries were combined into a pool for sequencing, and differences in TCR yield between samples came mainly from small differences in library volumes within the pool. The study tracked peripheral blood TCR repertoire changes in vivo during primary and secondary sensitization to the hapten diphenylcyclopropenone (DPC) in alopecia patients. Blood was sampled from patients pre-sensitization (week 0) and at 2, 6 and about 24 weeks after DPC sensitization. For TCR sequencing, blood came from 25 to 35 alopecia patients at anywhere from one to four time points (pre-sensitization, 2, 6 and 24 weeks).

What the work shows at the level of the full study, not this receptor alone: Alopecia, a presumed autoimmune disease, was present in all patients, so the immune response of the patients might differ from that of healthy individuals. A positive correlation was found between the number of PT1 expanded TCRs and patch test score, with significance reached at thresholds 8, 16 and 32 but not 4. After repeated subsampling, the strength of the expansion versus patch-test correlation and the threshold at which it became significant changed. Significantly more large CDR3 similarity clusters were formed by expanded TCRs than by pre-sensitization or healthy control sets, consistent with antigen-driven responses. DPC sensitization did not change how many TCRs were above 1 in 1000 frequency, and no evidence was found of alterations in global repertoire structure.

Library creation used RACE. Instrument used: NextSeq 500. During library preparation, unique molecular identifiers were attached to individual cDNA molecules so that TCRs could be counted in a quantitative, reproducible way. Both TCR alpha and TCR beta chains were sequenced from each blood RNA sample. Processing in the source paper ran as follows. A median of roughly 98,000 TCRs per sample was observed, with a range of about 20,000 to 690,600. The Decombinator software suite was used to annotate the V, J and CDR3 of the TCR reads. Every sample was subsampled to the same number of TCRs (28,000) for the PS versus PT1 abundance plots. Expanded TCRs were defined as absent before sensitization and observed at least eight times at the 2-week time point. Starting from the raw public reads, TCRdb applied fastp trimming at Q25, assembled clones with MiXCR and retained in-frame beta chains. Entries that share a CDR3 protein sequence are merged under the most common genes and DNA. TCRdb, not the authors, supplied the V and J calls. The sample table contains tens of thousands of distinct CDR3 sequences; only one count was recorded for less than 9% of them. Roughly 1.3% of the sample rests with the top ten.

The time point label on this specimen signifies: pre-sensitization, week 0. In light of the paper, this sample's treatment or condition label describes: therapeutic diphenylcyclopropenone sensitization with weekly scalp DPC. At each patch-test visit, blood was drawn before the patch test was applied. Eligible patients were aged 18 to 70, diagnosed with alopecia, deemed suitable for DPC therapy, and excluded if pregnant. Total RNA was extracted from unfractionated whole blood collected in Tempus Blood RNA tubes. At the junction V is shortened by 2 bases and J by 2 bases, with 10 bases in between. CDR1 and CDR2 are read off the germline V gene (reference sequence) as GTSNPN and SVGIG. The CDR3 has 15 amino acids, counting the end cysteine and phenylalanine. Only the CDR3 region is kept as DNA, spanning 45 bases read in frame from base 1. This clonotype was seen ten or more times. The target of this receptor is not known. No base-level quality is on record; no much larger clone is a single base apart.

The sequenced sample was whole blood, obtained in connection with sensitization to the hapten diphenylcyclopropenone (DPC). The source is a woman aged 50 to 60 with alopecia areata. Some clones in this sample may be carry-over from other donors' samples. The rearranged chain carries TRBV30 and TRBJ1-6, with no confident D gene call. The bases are TGTGCCTGGAGTTCCGCCGGGGCCTATAATTCACCCCTCCACTTT. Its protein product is CAWSSAGAYNSPLHF.